A single T cell receptor beta chain is shown here with its context. The method was immunoSEQ multiplex PCR; TCRdb's version includes in-frame clones alone and lacks a portion of them. This sample has 200,000 to 250,000 clones, with 87% found just once. These data belong to a study of blood T cell repertoires in COVID-19. Study-wide context: The origin of the acute and convalescent COVID-19 samples was the United States, Italy and Spain. In each case, the material was cDNA or gDNA derived from T cells, B-cell-depleted T cells, or PBMCs.

Germline trimming cut 8 bases from V and 7 bases from J; bases unmatched to any gene: 16. Germline CDR1 SEHNR, CDR2 FQNEAQ (reference sequence). This CDR3 is 16 amino acids long. Residents of about two dozen US areas, aged about 18 to 89 years, made up the participants. This clonotype was obtained from a man aged 18 to 30 with acute COVID-19. The specimen was PBMCs or T cells enriched from blood (not recorded which). The chain has TRBV7-9 and TRBJ2-1; 8 nucleotides match TRBD2. CDR3 nucleotides: TGTGCCAGCGACGTGTCTCAGCGGGAGAGTTTAAATGAGCAGTTCTTC. Protein sequence: CASDVSQRESLNEQFF. The entire variable domain, with the rest obtained from reference TRBV7-9 and TRBJ2-1, is as follows: DTGVSQNPRHKITKRGQNVTFRCDPISEHNRLYWYRQTLGQGPEFLTYFQNEAQLEKSRLLSDRFSAERPKGSFSTLEIQRTEQGDSAMYLCASDVSQRESLNEQFFGPGTRLTVL.